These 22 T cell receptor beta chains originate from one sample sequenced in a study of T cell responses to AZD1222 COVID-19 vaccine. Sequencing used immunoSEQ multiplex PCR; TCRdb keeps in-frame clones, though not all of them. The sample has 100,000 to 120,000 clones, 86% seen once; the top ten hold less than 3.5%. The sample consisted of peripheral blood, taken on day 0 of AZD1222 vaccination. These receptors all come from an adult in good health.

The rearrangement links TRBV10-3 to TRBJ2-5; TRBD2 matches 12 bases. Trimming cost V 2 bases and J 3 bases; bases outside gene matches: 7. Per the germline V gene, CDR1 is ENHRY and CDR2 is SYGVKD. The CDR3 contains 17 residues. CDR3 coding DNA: TGTGCCATCAGTGAGGAATCTAGCGGGGGGGCTAAAGAGACCCAGTACTTC. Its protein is CAISEESSGGAKETQYF.

CDR3 DNA: TGTGCCAGCAGATTCCAGGGAGTGAACACTGAAGCTTTCTTT. Its protein product is CASRFQGVNTEAFF. The chain uses TRBV7-9 and TRBJ1-1, with a weak D call TRBD1 (5 bases). The V gene lost 6 bases and the J gene lost 0 bases, with 11 bases spanning the gap. Germline CDR1 SEHNR, CDR2 FQNEAQ (reference sequence). The CDR3 consists of 14 residues.

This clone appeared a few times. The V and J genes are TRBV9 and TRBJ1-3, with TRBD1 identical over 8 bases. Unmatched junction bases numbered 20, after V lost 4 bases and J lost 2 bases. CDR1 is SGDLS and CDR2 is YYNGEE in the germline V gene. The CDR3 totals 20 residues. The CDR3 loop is CASSTRPTGQGAGAGNTIYF. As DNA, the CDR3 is TGTGCCAGCAGCACACGTCCGACAGGGCAGGGGGCCGGGGCTGGAAACACCATATATTTT.

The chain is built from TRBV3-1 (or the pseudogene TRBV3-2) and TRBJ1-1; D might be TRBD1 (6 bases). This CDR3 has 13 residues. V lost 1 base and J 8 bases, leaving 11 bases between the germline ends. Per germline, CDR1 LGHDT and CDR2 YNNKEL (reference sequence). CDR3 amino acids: CASSQGYGQEAFF. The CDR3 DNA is TGTGCCAGCAGCCAAGGATATGGACAGGAAGCTTTCTTT.

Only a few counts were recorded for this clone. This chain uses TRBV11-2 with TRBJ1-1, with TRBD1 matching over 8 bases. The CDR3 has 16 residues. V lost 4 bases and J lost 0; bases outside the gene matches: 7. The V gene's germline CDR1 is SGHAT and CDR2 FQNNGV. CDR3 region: CASSSYKTGVNTEAFF. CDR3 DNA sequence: TGTGCCAGCAGCTCGTACAAGACAGGGGTGAACACTGAAGCTTTCTTT.

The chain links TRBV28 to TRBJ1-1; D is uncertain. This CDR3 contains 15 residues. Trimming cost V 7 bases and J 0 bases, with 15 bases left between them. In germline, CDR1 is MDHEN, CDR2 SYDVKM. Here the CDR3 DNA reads TGTGCCAGCACCTCACCTCCTGGGATGAACACTGAAGCTTTCTTT. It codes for CASTSPPGMNTEAFF. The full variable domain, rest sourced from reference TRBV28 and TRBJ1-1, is DVKVTQSSRYLVKRTGEKVFLECVQDMDHENMFWYRQDPGLGLRLIYFSYDVKMKEKGDIPEGYSVSREKKERFSLILESASTNQTSMYLCASTSPPGMNTEAFFGQGTRLTVV.

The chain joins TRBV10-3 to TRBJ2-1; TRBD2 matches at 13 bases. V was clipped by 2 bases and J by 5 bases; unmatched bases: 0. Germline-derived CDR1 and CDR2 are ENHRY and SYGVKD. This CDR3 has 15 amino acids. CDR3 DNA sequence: TGTGCCATCAGTGAGGGACTAGCGGGGGACAATGAGCAGTTCTTC. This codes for CAISEGLAGDNEQFF.

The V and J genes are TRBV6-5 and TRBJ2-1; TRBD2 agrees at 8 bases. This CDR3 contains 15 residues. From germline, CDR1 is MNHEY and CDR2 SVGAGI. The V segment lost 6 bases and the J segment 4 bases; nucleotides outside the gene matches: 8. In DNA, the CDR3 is TGTGCCAGCAGCCCAGGACTAGCACGGTACAATGAGCAGTTCTTC. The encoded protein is CASSPGLARYNEQFF.

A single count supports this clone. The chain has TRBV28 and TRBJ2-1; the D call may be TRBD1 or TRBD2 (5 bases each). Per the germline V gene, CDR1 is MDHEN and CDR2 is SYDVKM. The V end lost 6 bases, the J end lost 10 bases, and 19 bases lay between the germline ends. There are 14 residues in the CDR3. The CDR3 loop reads CASSNTGTPHEQFF. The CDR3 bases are TGTGCCAGCAGCAATACCGGGACCCCCCACGAGCAGTTCTTC.

In DNA form, the CDR3 reads TGTGCCAGCAGCCAAGATCTTTGGGGGGCGCAGCAGCCCCAGCATTTT. Protein product: CASSQDLWGAQQPQHF. The chain uses TRBV4-2 and TRBJ1-5, with D perhaps matching TRBD1 (6 bases). Looked up from germline, CDR1 is LGHNA and CDR2 is YNFKEQ. Trimming removed 0 bases at V and 7 bases at J, with 16 bases between. The CDR3 spans 16 residues.

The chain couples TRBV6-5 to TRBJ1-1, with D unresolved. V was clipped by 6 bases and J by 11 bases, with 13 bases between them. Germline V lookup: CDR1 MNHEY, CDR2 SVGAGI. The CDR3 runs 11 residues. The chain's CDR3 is CASSPSATAFF. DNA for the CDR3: TGTGCCAGCAGCCCCTCGGCGACGGCTTTCTTT.

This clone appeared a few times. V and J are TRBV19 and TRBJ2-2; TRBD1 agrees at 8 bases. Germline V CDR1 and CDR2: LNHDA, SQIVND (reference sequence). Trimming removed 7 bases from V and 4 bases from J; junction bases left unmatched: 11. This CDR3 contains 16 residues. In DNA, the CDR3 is TGTGCCAGTATCCCTCCAGGGGGCGGTAGCACCGGGGAGCTGTTTTTT. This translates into CASIPPGGGSTGELFF.

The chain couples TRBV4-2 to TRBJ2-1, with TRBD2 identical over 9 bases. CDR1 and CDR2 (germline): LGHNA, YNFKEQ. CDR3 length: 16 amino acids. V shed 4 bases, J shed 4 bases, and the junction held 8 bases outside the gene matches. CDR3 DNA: TGTGCCAGCAGCCCAATAGCGGCGGGGGGGTACAATGAGCAGTTCTTC. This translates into CASSPIAAGGYNEQFF.

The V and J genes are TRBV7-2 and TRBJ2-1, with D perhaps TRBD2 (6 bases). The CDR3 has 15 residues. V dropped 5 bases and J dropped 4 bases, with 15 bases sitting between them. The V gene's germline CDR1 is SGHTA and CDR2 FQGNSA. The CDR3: CASSLSWGDYNEQFF. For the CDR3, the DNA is TGTGCCAGCAGCCTCTCTTGGGGGGATTACAATGAGCAGTTCTTC. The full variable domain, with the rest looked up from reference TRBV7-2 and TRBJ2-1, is GAGVSQSPSNKVTEKGKDVELRCDPISGHTALYWYRQSLGQGLEFLIYFQGNSAPDKSGLPSDRFSAERTGGSVSTLTIQRTQQEDSAVYLCASSLSWGDYNEQFFGPGTRLTVL.

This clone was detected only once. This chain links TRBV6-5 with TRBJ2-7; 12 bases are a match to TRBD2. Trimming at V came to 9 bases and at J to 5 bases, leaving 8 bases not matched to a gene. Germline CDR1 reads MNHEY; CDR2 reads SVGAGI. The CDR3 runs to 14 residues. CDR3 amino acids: CASLAGGPVDEQYF. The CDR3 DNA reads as TGTGCCAGTCTAGCGGGGGGGCCAGTAGACGAGCAGTACTTC.

DNA for the CDR3: TGTGCCAGCAGAGATAACCGGGACAGGAAGGTGTTAGTCAATACCGGGGAGCTGTTTTTT. It is translated as CASRDNRDRKVLVNTGELFF. This chain uses TRBV9 with TRBJ2-2; 8 bases map to TRBD1. Per the germline V gene, CDR1 is SGDLS and CDR2 is YYNGEE. The CDR3 extends over 20 amino acids. The V gene end was trimmed by 5 bases and the J gene end by 5 bases; junction bases not matched to a gene: 23.

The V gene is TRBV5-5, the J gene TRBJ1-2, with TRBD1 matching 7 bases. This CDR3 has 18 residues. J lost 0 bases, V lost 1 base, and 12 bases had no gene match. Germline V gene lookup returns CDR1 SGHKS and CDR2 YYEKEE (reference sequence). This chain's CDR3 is CASSLYFRGQATNYGYTF. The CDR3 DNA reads TGTGCCAGCAGCTTGTACTTCCGTGGACAGGCCACTAACTATGGCTACACCTTC.

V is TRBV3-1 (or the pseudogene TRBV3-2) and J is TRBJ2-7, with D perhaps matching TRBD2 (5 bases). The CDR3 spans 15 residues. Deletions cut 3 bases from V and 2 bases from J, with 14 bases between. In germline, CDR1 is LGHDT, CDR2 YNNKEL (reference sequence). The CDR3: CASSQGGLNPYEQYF. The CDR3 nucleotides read TGTGCCAGCAGCCAGGGTGGACTGAACCCCTACGAGCAGTACTTC.

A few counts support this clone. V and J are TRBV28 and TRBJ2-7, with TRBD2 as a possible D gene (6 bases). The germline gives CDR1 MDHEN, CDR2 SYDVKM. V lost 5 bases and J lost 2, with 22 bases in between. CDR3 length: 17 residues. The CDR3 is CASSPSPGLLLPYEQYF. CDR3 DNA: TGTGCCAGCAGTCCGTCCCCGGGACTGCTACTCCCCTACGAGCAGTACTTC.

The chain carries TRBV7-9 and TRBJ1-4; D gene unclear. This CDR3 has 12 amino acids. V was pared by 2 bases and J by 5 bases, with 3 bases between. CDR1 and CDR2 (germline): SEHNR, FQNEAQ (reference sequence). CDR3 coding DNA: TGTGCCAGCAGCTTATCCAATGAAAAACTGTTTTTT. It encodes CASSLSNEKLFF.

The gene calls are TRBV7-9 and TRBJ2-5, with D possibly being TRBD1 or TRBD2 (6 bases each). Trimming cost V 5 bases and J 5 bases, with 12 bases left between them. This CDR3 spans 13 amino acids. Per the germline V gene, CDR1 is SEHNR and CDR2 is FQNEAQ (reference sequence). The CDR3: CASSRGAKETQYF. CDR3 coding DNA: TGTGCCAGCAGCAGGGGGGCTAAGGAGACCCAGTACTTC.

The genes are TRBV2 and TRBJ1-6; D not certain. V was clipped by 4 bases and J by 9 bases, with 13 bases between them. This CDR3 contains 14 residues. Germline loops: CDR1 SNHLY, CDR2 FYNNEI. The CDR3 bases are TGTGCCAGCAGTGTGATGGACTCACTTTCACCCCTCCACTTT. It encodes CASSVMDSLSPLHF.